This paragraph covers one T cell receptor (beta chain) sequence. Its antigen is unidentified. This specimen belongs to a study of cytomegalovirus exposure and HLA in healthy donors. Broader study findings: A later analysis by the authors found several of the most significant clusters apparently linked to common viral pathogens.

The primer mix had 60 Vbeta and 13 Jbeta primers. Assay: immunoSEQ multiplex PCR; the TCRdb copy retains only in-frame clones and omits some. The sample lists 150,000 to 200,000 clones, 75% to 85% occurring once. Germline CDR1 reads SNHLY; CDR2 reads FYNNEI. V was pared by 11 bases and J by 8 bases, with 9 bases of the junction left unmatched. This CDR3 spans 12 amino acids. This clonotype originated in a boy aged 5-17 years in good health and CMV-seronegative. This sequence joins TRBV2 and TRBJ1-2, with 9 bases aligning to TRBD1. The material sequenced was PBMCs. In DNA, the CDR3 is TGTGCCCATCGGGGACAGGGTCAGGGCTACACCTTC. Its protein product is CAHRGQGQGYTF.